This T cell receptor (beta chain) was captured in a study of blood T cell repertoires in COVID-19. In the study overall: Some COVID-19 samples were acute and others convalescent; all came from the United States, Italy and Spain. Sources were T cells, B-cell-depleted T cells, or PBMCs; the material itself was cDNA or gDNA.

Participants came from roughly 23 US areas, aged about 18 to 90 years. Generated by immunoSEQ multiplex PCR, the TCRdb table keeps only in-frame clones and is missing some. The sample contains hundreds of thousands of clones, 75% to 90% of which appear only once. Germline CDR1 reads SGHDN; CDR2 reads FVKESK. The CDR3 runs to 13 residues. V gave up 3 bases and J gave up 5 bases, with 10 bases separating them. This receptor was obtained from a man aged 55 to 70 who had recovered from COVID-19. J is TRBJ1-1 and V is TRBV14; TRBD1 is a possible D gene (6 bases). What was sequenced was PBMCs or T cells enriched from blood (not recorded which). The DNA of the CDR3 is TGTGCCAGCAGCCAGGGGGCGCGTACTGAAGCTTTCTTT. This gives the protein CASSQGARTEAFF.